What follows are 10 T cell receptor beta chains derived from one specimen sequenced in a study of blood T cell repertoires in COVID-19. Clones were read by immunoSEQ multiplex PCR, and TCRdb kept only the in-frame ones, dropping some. The table includes under 200,000 clones, over 75% detected once. The source material was peripheral blood. The source of these receptors is a man aged 45-65 years with acute or convalescent COVID-19.

The chain uses TRBV29-1 and TRBJ1-3; D unclear. The ends were cut back, 4 bases at V and 2 bases at J, with 15 bases in the middle. Per germline, CDR1 SQVTM and CDR2 ANQGSEA. The CDR3 loop spans 15 amino acids. CDR3 in DNA: TGCAGCGTTGCCTACTCTCGTACCCCTGGAAACACCATATATTTT. This translates into CSVAYSRTPGNTIYF. The full variable domain, in which reference TRBV29-1 and TRBJ1-3 provide the parts outside the CDR3, is SAVISQKPSRDICQRGTSLTIQCQVDSQVTMMFWYRQQPGQSLTLIATANQGSEATYESGFVIDKFPISRPNLTFSTLTVSNMSPEDSSIYLCSVAYSRTPGNTIYFGEGSWLTVV.

J is TRBJ2-2 and V is TRBV7-3, with D possibly TRBD2 on 6 matching bases. Trimming left V 1 base short and J 0 bases short, with 6 bases between. Germline V gene sequence: CDR1 SGHTA, CDR2 FQGTGA. There are 15 residues in the CDR3. CDR3 DNA sequence: TGTGCCAGCAGCTTAAGCGGGGCGAACACCGGGGAGCTGTTTTTT. Its translation is CASSLSGANTGELFF. Full variable domain (rest looked up from reference TRBV7-3 and TRBJ2-2): GAGVSQTPSNKVTEKGKYVELRCDPISGHTALYWYRQSLGQGPEFLIYFQGTGAADDSGLPNDRFFAVRPEGSVSTLKIQRTERGDSAVYLCASSLSGANTGELFFGEGSRLTVL.

This clone turned up a few times. The CDR3 coding sequence is TGTGCCAGCAGCCGGTCTGGACAGGCCTACGAGCAGTACTTC. Translated: CASSRSGQAYEQYF. This chain uses TRBV7-3 with TRBJ2-7; the match to TRBD1 covers 7 bases. V lost 5 bases and J lost 2; bases outside the gene matches: 6. Germline CDR1 and CDR2: SGHTA and FQGTGA. This CDR3 contains 14 residues. Full variable domain (missing parts from reference TRBV7-3 and TRBJ2-7): GAGVSQTPSNKVTEKGKYVELRCDPISGHTALYWYRQSLGQGPEFLIYFQGTGAADDSGLPNDRFFAVRPEGSVSTLKIQRTERGDSAVYLCASSRSGQAYEQYFGPGTRLTVT.

The V and J genes are TRBV7-2 and TRBJ1-1; D is undetermined. The V end was cut by 0 bases, the J end by 3 bases, with 8 bases between. The CDR3 spans 14 residues. The germline V gene encodes CDR1 SGHTA and CDR2 FQGNSA. CDR3 DNA sequence: TGTGCCAGCAGCTTAGCCCTCCGCGACACTGAAGCTTTCTTT. Its protein product is CASSLALRDTEAFF.

This chain links TRBV3-1 (or the pseudogene TRBV3-2) with TRBJ2-3; a possible D gene is TRBD2 (7 bases). The CDR3 extends over 15 amino acids. V lost 1 base, J lost 6 bases, and 14 bases lay in between. Germline V lookup: CDR1 LGHDT, CDR2 YNNKEL (reference sequence). The DNA for the CDR3 is TGTGCCAGCAGCCAAGTGGGGGGGCAGGGTGATACGCAGTATTTT. Translating gives CASSQVGGQGDTQYF.

The genes are TRBV21-1 and TRBJ1-5; TRBD1 is taken as the D call from the table, unchecked against the DNA. TRBV21-1 represents a pseudogene. The CDR3 is made up of 17 amino acids. The CDR3 spells CASSSRQGELSNQPQHF. The CDR3 nucleotides are TGTGCCAGCAGCTCGCGACAGGGGGAGTTAAGCAATCAGCCCCAGCATTTT.

This chain joins TRBV2 and TRBJ2-5; a weak D match, TRBD1 (5 bases). CDR3 length equals 15 residues. Germline V gene data show CDR1 as SNHLY and CDR2 as FYNNEI. Trimming shortened V by 3 bases and J by 4 bases, and 15 bases separated the two germline ends. The CDR3 loop reads CASSELGVRGETQYF. The DNA for the CDR3 is TGTGCCAGCAGTGAGTTGGGCGTAAGGGGAGAGACCCAGTACTTC.

V usage is TRBV7-2 and J usage is TRBJ2-2, with 9 bases lining up with TRBD1. V trimming: 6 bases; J trimming: 0 bases; junction bases outside the gene matches: 5. Germline loops: CDR1 SGHTA, CDR2 FQGNSA. CDR3 size: 16 residues. In DNA, the CDR3 is TGTGCCAGCAGAACACAGGGGGCCTCGAACACCGGGGAGCTGTTTTTT. Translation: CASRTQGASNTGELFF.

This clone was recorded only once. V gene TRBV5-8 combines with J gene TRBJ2-3, with 8 bases matching TRBD1. Germline CDR1 reads SGHTS; CDR2 reads YDEGEE. This CDR3 is 16 amino acids long. V was pared by 4 bases and J by 2 bases, with 9 bases of the junction left unmatched. CDR3 region: CASSPDRAGTTDTQYF. The CDR3 nucleotides are TGTGCCAGCAGCCCGGACAGGGCAGGTACCACAGATACGCAGTATTTT.

Written as DNA, the CDR3 is TGTGCCAGCAGCGTAGAGGTGCGGGGGAACACCGGGGAGCTGTTTTTT. Residues: CASSVEVRGNTGELFF. V gene TRBV9 combines with J gene TRBJ2-2; perhaps TRBD2 as D (6 bases). The CDR3 covers 16 residues. V lost 0 bases, J lost 1 base, and 10 bases lay in between. CDR1 SGDLS and CDR2 YYNGEE come from the germline V gene.